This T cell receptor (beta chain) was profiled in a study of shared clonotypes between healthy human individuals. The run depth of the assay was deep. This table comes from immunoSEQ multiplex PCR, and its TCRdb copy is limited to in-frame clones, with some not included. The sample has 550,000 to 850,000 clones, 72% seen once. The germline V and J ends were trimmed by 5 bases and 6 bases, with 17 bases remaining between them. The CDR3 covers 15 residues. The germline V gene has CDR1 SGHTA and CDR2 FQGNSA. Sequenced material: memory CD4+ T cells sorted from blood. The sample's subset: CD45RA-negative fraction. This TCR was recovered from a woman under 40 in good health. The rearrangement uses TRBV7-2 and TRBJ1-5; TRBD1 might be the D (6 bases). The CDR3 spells CASSTKTGSSQPQHF. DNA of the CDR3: TGTGCCAGCAGCACTAAAACAGGGAGTAGTCAGCCCCAGCATTTT.